Below are 7 T cell receptor beta chains sequenced from a single sample in a study of blood T cells in healthy people across ages. Sample-barcoded 5' priming and a J-beta primer mix drove a second PCR of about 6 to 11 cycles. TCRdb processed the 5' RACE reads anew with MiXCR; each CDR3 protein has one entry. The profile shows nearly 1 million distinct CDR3 sequences, roughly 51% of them singletons. Material: blood. The origin of the receptors is a woman aged 60-75 years in good health.

The rearrangement joins TRBV2 to TRBJ2-2; 8 positions match TRBD2. Germline CDR1 reads SNHLY; CDR2 reads FYNNEI. V lost 2 bases, J lost 3 bases, and 5 bases stayed unmatched. This CDR3 region has 16 residues. DNA for the CDR3: TGTGCCAGCAGTGAATTAGGCGGGGGGTACACCGGGGAGCTGTTTTTT. The encoded protein is CASSELGGGYTGELFF.

This clonotype was found a few times. The chain has TRBV12-3 or TRBV12-4 and TRBJ2-7; D tentatively fits TRBD1 or TRBD2 (5 bases each). The CDR3 length is 16 residues. V lost 1 base and J 5 bases, leaving 18 bases between the germline ends. The DNA for the CDR3 is TGTGCCAGCAGTTTAGGGACTTGGGACGGCGTGGACGAGCAGTACTTC. Encoded protein: CASSLGTWDGVDEQYF.

Only a few counts were recorded for this clonotype. The V call is TRBV12-3 or TRBV12-4, the J call TRBJ2-2; the D gene is possibly TRBD1 (5 bases). This CDR3 is built from 14 residues. V was cut by 10 bases and J by 1 base, with 13 bases left in between. As DNA, the CDR3 is TGTGCCACCCACAACGGACAGAACACCGGGGAGCTGTTTTTT. This gives the protein CATHNGQNTGELFF.

This chain links TRBV7-2 with TRBJ2-1; D is unclear. V lost 1 base and J 6 bases, leaving 10 bases between the germline ends. The germline CDR1 and CDR2 sequences are SGHTA and FQGNSA. The CDR3 is 14 amino acids. The DNA of the CDR3 is TGTGCCAGCAGCTTAGTGGGTAGACGCAATGAGCAGTTCTTC. Translation gives CASSLVGRRNEQFF.

This clonotype was recorded at least ten times. The chain combines TRBV7-9 with TRBJ2-7; 8 nucleotides match TRBD1. Germline V CDR1 and CDR2: SEHNR, FQNEAQ (reference sequence). After removal of 5 bases from V and 6 bases from J, the junction contained 3 bases not matched to a gene. This CDR3 region has 12 residues. CDR3 nucleotide sequence: TGTGCCAGCAGCGATGGACAGGGCGAGCAGTACTTC. Encoded protein: CASSDGQGEQYF.

This clonotype came up a few times. The genes are TRBV20-1 and TRBJ1-5; D may be TRBD1 (5 bases). CDR3 size: 12 residues. Germline V gives CDR1 DFQATT, CDR2 SNEGSKA (reference sequence). Trimming cost V 3 bases and J 4 bases, with 7 bases left between them. CDR3 sequence (DNA): TGCAGTGCTAGCGGGGGGAATCAGCCCCAGCATTTT. It is translated as CSASGGNQPQHF.

The rearrangement joins TRBV6-5 to TRBJ2-2; TRBD2 matches 7 bases. This CDR3 has 14 amino acids. The germline V gene encodes CDR1 MNHEY and CDR2 SVGAGI. V shed 8 bases and J 7 bases; nucleotides not matched to a gene: 10. CDR3 residues: CASGRGGSVGELFF. The CDR3 DNA sequence: TGTGCCAGCGGTAGGGGAGGGTCGGTCGGGGAGCTGTTTTTT.